Following are 13 T cell receptor beta chains from one sample sequenced in a study of CD8 T cells in ankylosing spondylitis. TCRdb itself ran the 5' RACE reads through MiXCR, one entry per CDR3 protein. The data contain 100,000 to 150,000 distinct CDR3 sequences, more than 6.5% of them singletons. Material for sequencing was blood, either unsorted or a sorted T cell fraction (not recorded which). These receptors were collected from a male donor with ankylosing spondylitis or in good health (not recorded which).

This clonotype has ten or more counts. The rearrangement uses TRBV30 and TRBJ1-4; 9 positions match TRBD1. V was clipped by 4 bases and J by 17 bases; unmatched bases: 8. Germline V gene data show CDR1 as GTSNPN and CDR2 as SVGIG (reference sequence). CDR3 length: 11 residues. Written as DNA, the CDR3 is TGTGCCTGGAAAGACAGGGGGACTACATTTTTT. Translation: CAWKDRGTTFF.

This clonotype was observed at least ten times. The genes are TRBV5-1 and TRBJ2-5, with 11 bases aligning to TRBD2. Trimming took 0 bases from V and 5 from J; bases not matched to a gene: 6. This CDR3 comprises 16 residues. Per the germline V gene, CDR1 is SGHRS and CDR2 is YFSETQ. CDR3 protein: CASSLETSGIGETQYF. DNA for the CDR3: TGCGCCAGCAGCTTGGAGACTAGCGGGATCGGGGAGACCCAGTACTTC. Based on the CDR3 plus reference TRBV5-1 and TRBJ2-5, the full variable domain is KAGVTQTPRYLIKTRGQQVTLSCSPISGHRSVSWYQQTPGQGLQFLFEYFSETQRNKGNFPGRFSGRQFSNSRSEMNVSTLELGDSALYLCASSLETSGIGETQYFGPGTRLLVL.

This clonotype was seen repeatedly, ten times or more. This rearrangement joins TRBV6-2 or TRBV6-3 to TRBJ2-3, with D possibly TRBD2 on 6 matching bases. The germline V gene encodes CDR1 MNHEY and CDR2 SVGEGT. Trimming removed 6 bases at V and 6 bases at J, with 16 bases between. The CDR3 totals 14 residues. The CDR3 coding sequence is TGTGCCAGCAGGCTGTGGGCGGGAACCGATACGCAGTATTTT. Translating gives CASRLWAGTDTQYF.

In its sample, this clonotype was seen many times. The chain joins TRBV6-1 to TRBJ2-3; D not resolved. This CDR3 comprises 14 residues. Germline V lookup: CDR1 MNHNS, CDR2 SASEGT. V was clipped by 2 bases and J by 1 base, with 7 bases between them. The CDR3 sequence is CASSEQARTDTQYF. DNA for the CDR3: TGTGCCAGCAGTGAACAGGCACGCACAGATACGCAGTATTTT.

This clonotype occurred many times. This chain joins TRBV28 and TRBJ2-7; a possible D gene is TRBD1 (6 bases). V dropped 5 bases and J dropped 10 bases, with 12 bases sitting between them. The CDR3 spans 11 residues. The germline V gene encodes CDR1 MDHEN and CDR2 SYDVKM. The CDR3 sequence is CASSADRSQYF. CDR3 coding DNA: TGTGCCAGCAGTGCTGACAGGTCACAGTACTTC.

This clonotype has at least ten counts. The V gene is TRBV10-3, the J gene TRBJ2-1; no clear D. V gave up 7 bases and J gave up 8 bases, with 24 bases separating them. The CDR3 sequence is 16 residues long. From germline, CDR1 is ENHRY and CDR2 SYGVKD. Here the CDR3 DNA reads TGTGCCATCACCGAGTTTTTGGAAGGCAGCGTCGATGAGCAGTTCTTC. It specifies CAITEFLEGSVDEQFF.

This clonotype was recorded at least ten times. V usage is TRBV5-1 and J usage is TRBJ2-7; 10 bases agree with TRBD1. The CDR3 is 15 residues long. CDR1 and CDR2 (germline): SGHRS, YFSETQ. J was trimmed by 3 bases and V by 1 base; bases with no gene match: 4. CDR3: CASSLSGTGDYEQYF. The CDR3 region has the DNA TGCGCCAGCAGCTTGAGTGGGACAGGGGACTACGAGCAGTACTTC.

This clonotype came up many times. The rearrangement uses TRBV11-2 and TRBJ1-1, with D tentatively TRBD1 (5 bases). Germline lookup yields CDR1 SGHAT and CDR2 FQNNGV. There are 14 residues in the CDR3. Trimming cost V 7 bases and J 8 bases, with 20 bases left between them. The CDR3 coding sequence is TGTGCCAGCACTTTGGGACTGGGGGAGGCCGAAGCTTTCTTT. Translation: CASTLGLGEAEAFF.

V and J are TRBV7-9 and TRBJ2-5; a possible D gene is TRBD2 (5 bases). Deletions cut 2 bases from V and 2 bases from J, with 9 bases between. Germline V gene lookup returns CDR1 SEHNR and CDR2 FQNEAQ (reference sequence). The CDR3 loop spans 14 amino acids. CDR3 DNA sequence: TGTGCCAGCAGCTTAAAGGCGGGTCAAGAGACCCAGTACTTC. Protein sequence: CASSLKAGQETQYF.

In its sample, this clonotype was seen many times. This rearrangement joins TRBV20-1 to TRBJ2-5; the match to TRBD2 covers 8 bases. V shed 2 bases, J shed 6 bases, and the junction held 8 bases outside the gene matches. The CDR3 contains 14 residues. The V gene's germline CDR1 is DFQATT and CDR2 SNEGSKA (reference sequence). CDR3 residues: CSARIAGLLQTQYF. CDR3 coding DNA: TGCAGTGCTAGAATAGCGGGGCTCCTTCAGACCCAGTACTTC.

Many counts were recorded for this clonotype. V is TRBV5-1 and J is TRBJ2-7; D ambiguous. This CDR3 has 16 amino acids. Germline V gene lookup returns CDR1 SGHRS and CDR2 YFSETQ. Trimming took 4 bases from V and 0 from J, leaving 17 bases between them. This CDR3 is CASSARSVVSSYEQYF. CDR3 coding DNA: TGCGCCAGCAGCGCCAGGAGTGTAGTTAGCTCCTACGAGCAGTACTTC.

This rearrangement joins TRBV29-1 to TRBJ2-3; 8 bases are a match to TRBD2. Germline assignment: CDR1 SQVTM and CDR2 ANQGSEA. V shed 3 bases, J shed 3 bases, and the junction held 2 bases outside the gene matches. This CDR3 has 13 residues. The CDR3 region is CSVEGLVTDTQYF. In DNA, the CDR3 is TGCAGCGTTGAGGGACTAGTGACAGATACGCAGTATTTT.

This clonotype was seen many times. This chain connects TRBV4-1 to TRBJ2-3; the match to TRBD2 covers 11 bases. CDR3 length: 17 amino acids. V gave up 0 bases and J gave up 9 bases; unmatched junction bases: 11. CDR1 and CDR2 (germline): MGHRA, YSYEKL. The CDR3: CASSQEGLAGGRGTQYF. The CDR3 bases are TGCGCCAGCAGCCAAGAAGGGCTAGCGGGGGGAAGGGGCACGCAGTATTTT.